This T cell receptor beta chain was identified during a study of Graves' ophthalmopathy and Graves' hyperthyroidism. This clonotype occurred many times. The sequenced template was RNA, covering the TCR beta CDR3 region. Investigators did first-round RT-PCR with HTBI primers, then second-round multiplex PCR. TCRdb re-called the multiplex PCR reads with MiXCR, one entry per CDR3 protein. The sample includes roughly 350,000 distinct CDR3 sequences, about 17% of them seen just once. The CDR3 length is 14 residues. Trimming removed 0 bases from V and 6 bases from J, with 12 bases in between. CDR1 is LGHNA and CDR2 is YSLEER in the germline V gene. If patients had other autoimmune diseases, uncontrolled infections, pregnancy or lactation, they were excluded. Roughly 9 ml of fresh blood yielded the PBMCs by density gradient.

The specimen was peripheral blood. This sequence originates from an adult woman with stable Graves' hyperthyroidism. The J gene is TRBJ2-7, the V gene TRBV4-3; D not certain. The CDR3 nucleotides are TGCGCCAGCAGCCAAGACTCCCGGTCTCGCGAGCAGTACTTC. Residues: CASSQDSRSREQYF.